One sample yielded the 7 T cell receptor beta chains listed below, sequenced in a study of OX40 agonist ivuxolimab in advanced cancers. TCRdb's copy holds only in-frame clones and misses some; the assay was immunoSEQ multiplex PCR. This table holds some 79,000 clones, 80% to 95% found once. The specimen was CD4+ or CD8+ T cells sorted from blood, collected in a trial of the OX40 agonist ivuxolimab. All receptors derive from an adult with an advanced solid tumor such as melanoma, head and neck, liver or kidney cancer.

Only one count was recorded for this clone. This sequence joins TRBV10-2 and TRBJ1-2, with TRBD1 matching over 7 bases. Germline V CDR1 and CDR2: WSHSY, SAAADI. The length of the CDR3 is 12 residues. V gave up 10 bases and J gave up 2 bases; unmatched junction bases: 4. The CDR3 protein is CATQGQNYGYTF. CDR3 coding DNA: TGCGCCACCCAGGGACAGAACTATGGCTACACCTTC.

The gene calls are TRBV19 and TRBJ2-3, with D perhaps matching TRBD2 (7 bases). With 6 bases removed from V and 8 bases from J, the gap between germline ends came to 9 bases. CDR1 and CDR2 from the germline V gene are LNHDA and SQIVND (reference sequence). This CDR3 comprises 11 residues. CDR3 region: CASRGGGTQYF. The CDR3 DNA sequence: TGTGCCAGTAGGGGAGGGGGTACGCAGTATTTT. The full variable domain, rest sourced from reference TRBV19 and TRBJ2-3, is DGGITQSPKYLFRKEGQNVTLSCEQNLNHDAMYWYRQDPGQGLRLIYYSQIVNDFQKGDIAEGYSVSREKKESFPLTVTSAQKNPTAFYLCASRGGGTQYFGPGTRLTVL.

The J gene is TRBJ1-5, the V gene TRBV2; weak D call: TRBD1 (5 bases). V shed 6 bases and J shed 2 bases, with 8 bases lying between them. This CDR3 contains 13 residues. Germline assignment: CDR1 SNHLY and CDR2 FYNNEI. The CDR3 DNA is TGTGCCAGCAGAGCGACAGGCAATCAGCCCCAGCATTTT. Its translation is CASRATGNQPQHF.

The chain carries TRBV5-6 and TRBJ1-1; the match to TRBD1 covers 7 bases. Germline loops: CDR1 SGHDT, CDR2 YYEEEE. This CDR3 is 14 amino acids long. The junction had 3 bases not matched to a gene; V was cut back by 3 bases and J by 1 base. Here the CDR3 DNA reads TGTGCCAGCAGCTACAGGGGAGCGAACACTGAAGCTTTCTTT. Its protein is CASSYRGANTEAFF.

The chain joins TRBV19 to TRBJ2-1, with 10 bases fitting TRBD2. Germline lookup yields CDR1 LNHDA and CDR2 SQIVND (reference sequence). V trimming: 4 bases; J trimming: 10 bases; junction bases outside the gene matches: 10. There are 15 residues in the CDR3. In DNA, the CDR3 is TGTGCCAGTAGTAGCATGGCTAGCGGGAGTCAAGAGCAGTTCTTC. As protein: CASSSMASGSQEQFF. Using reference TRBV19 and TRBJ2-1 for the parts outside the CDR3, the full variable domain is DGGITQSPKYLFRKEGQNVTLSCEQNLNHDAMYWYRQDPGQGLRLIYYSQIVNDFQKGDIAEGYSVSREKKESFPLTVTSAQKNPTAFYLCASSSMASGSQEQFFGPGTRLTVL.

This chain uses TRBV7-6 with TRBJ2-3, with 9 bases fitting TRBD2. Losses at the gene ends were 0 bases for V and 3 bases for J; bases not matched to a gene: 19. From germline, CDR1 is SGHVS and CDR2 FNYEAQ. The CDR3 loop spans 21 amino acids. The CDR3 loop is CASSLAAAGGPTGSKTDTQYF. DNA of the CDR3: TGTGCCAGCAGCTTAGCGGCCGCGGGAGGGCCTACTGGATCAAAAACAGATACGCAGTATTTT.

The V gene is TRBV11-3, the J gene TRBJ2-2; the match to TRBD1 covers 8 bases. The CDR3 is 17 amino acids. Germline CDR1 SGHNT, CDR2 YENEEA. V was pared by 1 base and J by 1 base, with 5 bases of the junction left unmatched. CDR3 sequence (DNA): TGTGCCAGCAGCTTAGTTGTACAGGGGGGGAACACCGGGGAGCTGTTTTTT. This sequence encodes CASSLVVQGGNTGELFF.